One and the same sample provided the 3 T cell receptor beta chains below, sequenced in a study of tumor-infiltrating lymphocytes in primary liver carcinoma. RNA and DNA were co-extracted from about 19-30 mg of unsorted bulk tissue. The authors made TCR beta cDNA from roughly 480 ng total RNA with a constant-region primer. Libraries of TCR beta came from three nested multiplex PCR rounds with slightly modified ARM-PCR. A C-beta reverse primer and TRBV1-TRBV30 forward primers served in each of the first two PCR rounds, at 10 cycles apiece. TCRdb re-analysed the multiplex PCR reads in MiXCR, keeping a single row per CDR3 protein. The table lists roughly 78,000 distinct CDR3 sequences, over 55% of them singletons. Sequenced input: liver tumor tissue from sampling region 4. The sample's subset: tumor region T4, right-lateral pole. These receptors all stem from a woman aged 60-75 years with primary liver carcinoma and hepatitis B virus infection.

This clonotype was seen only a few times. This chain uses TRBV24-1 with TRBJ2-1; 7 bases match TRBD1. V lost 0 bases to trimming and J lost 4 bases; unmatched junction nucleotides: 8. The V gene's germline CDR1 is KGHDR and CDR2 SFDVKD. The CDR3 spans 17 residues. This CDR3 is CATSDLAPGQLYNEQFF. CDR3 sequence (DNA): TGTGCCACCAGTGATTTGGCACCGGGACAGCTATACAATGAGCAGTTCTTC.

To note about this clonotype: At one boundary the junction diverges from the germline segment, which might be a read error. The chain links TRBV11-2 to TRBJ2-2; 10 bases agree with TRBD1. CDR3 length equals 15 residues. Germline V gives CDR1 SGHAT, CDR2 FQNNGV. CDR3 in amino acids: CVSRLGQGYTGELFF. CDR3 coding DNA: TGTGTCAGCAGATTGGGACAGGGGTACACCGGGGAGCTGTTTTTT.

This clonotype was seen at least ten times. The chain is built from TRBV5-1 and TRBJ1-1; D remains ambiguous. The germline V gene has CDR1 SGHRS and CDR2 YFSETQ. This CDR3 spans 11 amino acids. Trimming shortened V by 0 bases and J by 11 bases, and 8 bases separated the two germline ends. The CDR3 sequence: CASSLGHRAFF. CDR3 bases: TGCGCCAGCAGCTTGGGTCATAGGGCTTTCTTT.